This T cell receptor beta chain was documented in a study of T cell changes during pregnancy in multiple sclerosis. The count of this clone is one. From germline, CDR1 is SEHNR and CDR2 FQNEAQ (reference sequence). The CDR3 covers 17 residues. Trimming took 4 bases from V and 0 from J; bases not matched to a gene: 10. TCRdb's table, derived via immunoSEQ multiplex PCR, lists solely in-frame clones and lacks some. Of over 25,000 clones in the sample, 80% to 90% are singletons; the top ten hold 11%. The chain carries TRBV7-9 and TRBJ2-7, with 9 nucleotides matching TRBD1. The sequence came from a female donor with multiple sclerosis, enrolled in a pregnancy study. Sequenced material: CD8+ T cells from peripheral blood mononuclear cells, taken in the third trimester of pregnancy. As DNA, the CDR3 is TGTGCCAGCAGCTCCAACCGGGACAGGGATCCCTCCTACGAGCAGTACTTC. Residues: CASSSNRDRDPSYEQYF.